This TCR beta chain was obtained from a study of identical twins. Germline values: CDR1 WSHSY, CDR2 SAAADI. CDR3 length: 16 residues. V was pared by 8 bases and J by 5 bases, with 14 bases of the junction left unmatched. The sample holds many counts of this clonotype. TCRdb re-called the 5' RACE reads with MiXCR, one entry per CDR3 protein. The data hold a few hundred thousand distinct CDR3 sequences, with around 20% observed a single time. Sequenced input: naive T cells sorted from blood. The chain carries TRBV10-2 and TRBJ2-3; 9 positions match TRBD1. The receptor was derived from a man aged 45-65 years in good health. The DNA for the CDR3 is TGCGCCAGCTCCCCCATCCGGGACAGGGTTCAAGATACGCAGTATTTT. It specifies CASSPIRDRVQDTQYF.